What follows describes a single TCR beta chain. TCRdb used MiXCR to reprocess the 5' RACE reads, holding one entry per CDR3 protein. Of around 650,000 distinct CDR3 sequences in the sample, 7% to 7.5% were seen once. The sample is drawn from a study of identical twins. These data are also associated with another study on yellow fever vaccine responses in identical twins.

Input material: PBMCs. The TCR comes from a woman aged 18-29 years in good health.

CDR3 amino acids: CASSSRRGVPYEQYV. DNA of the CDR3: TGTGCCAGCAGCTCGAGACGAGGAGTCCCCTACGAGCAGTACGTC. The genes are TRBV28 and TRBJ2-7, with unresolved D. V lost 6 bases, J lost 2 bases, and 17 bases lay in between. This CDR3 is 15 amino acids long. Germline V gene lookup returns CDR1 MDHEN and CDR2 SYDVKM.